A selection of T cell receptor beta chains follows, all from one sample in a study of T cell responses to AZD1222 COVID-19 vaccine. Libraries were prepared by immunoSEQ multiplex PCR; TCRdb keeps only in-frame clonotypes and omits some of them. This table holds 150,000 to 180,000 clones, about nine tenths found once. This sample comprised peripheral blood, obtained on day 0 of AZD1222 vaccination. The receptor set was obtained from an adult in good health. Both conserved end residues are part of each CDR3. Each record gives: J gene, clone size, V gene, D gene, CDR3 protein, CDR3 DNA. A D gene is named only where the DNA matches it firmly. Not every row has a clone size; where given, it reads once, few, many or a size class.

TRBJ1-1	NA	TRBV4-1	TRBD1	CASSHGQGMFNTEAFF	TGCGCCAGCAGCCATGGACAGGGGATGTTTAACACTGAAGCTTTCTTT
TRBJ2-2	NA	TRBV7-9	TRBD1	CASSLATGMGTGELFF	TGTGCCAGCAGCTTAGCGACAGGGATGGGGACCGGGGAGCTGTTTTTT
TRBJ2-3	NA	TRBV7-8	TRBD2	CASSRSGGISDTQYF	TGTGCCAGCAGCCGTAGCGGGGGGATCTCAGATACGCAGTATTTT
TRBJ2-3	NA	TRBV2	NA	CASSDPPTDTQYF	TGTGCCAGCAGTGACCCCCCCACAGATACGCAGTATTTT
TRBJ1-5	once	TRBV30	NA	CAWSVRTYRRNQPQHF	TGTGCCTGGAGTGTCCGGACATACCGACGCAATCAGCCCCAGCATTTT
TRBJ2-2	NA	TRBV19	TRBD1	CASTSWGQLTGELFF	TGTGCCAGTACCTCTTGGGGACAGCTCACCGGGGAGCTGTTTTTT
TRBJ2-7	NA	TRBV7-9	NA	CASSLDRGVINEQYF	TGTGCCAGCAGCTTGGATCGGGGCGTTATCAACGAGCAGTACTTC
TRBJ1-4	NA	TRBV27	NA	CASSLRRATDNEKLFF	TGTGCCAGCAGTCTCCGTCGGGCGACGGATAATGAAAAACTGTTTTTT
TRBJ2-3	NA	TRBV11-3	TRBD1	CASSFGQGATDTQYF	TGTGCCAGCAGCTTCGGACAGGGGGCGACAGATACGCAGTATTTT
TRBJ1-1	NA	TRBV28	NA	CASSLQGSITEAFF	TGTGCCAGCAGTTTACAGGGGAGTATCACTGAAGCTTTCTTT
TRBJ1-6	NA	TRBV4-3	TRBD1	CASSRDRNSPLHF	TGCGCCAGCAGCCGGGACAGAAATTCACCCCTCCACTTT
TRBJ2-1	NA	TRBV24-1	NA	CATSDSGHSYNEQFF	TGTGCCACCAGTGATTCCGGGCACTCCTACAATGAGCAGTTCTTC
TRBJ1-6	NA	TRBV5-4	NA	CASSPGGLPKTPLHF	TGTGCCAGCAGCCCTGGGGGACTCCCCAAGACACCCCTCCACTTT
TRBJ1-1	once	TRBV6-6	NA	CASSYGGANTEAFF	TGTGCCAGCAGTTACGGGGGCGCGAACACTGAAGCTTTCTTT
TRBJ2-7	NA	TRBV7-2	TRBD1	CASSPGQGPYEQYF	TGTGCCAGCAGCCCGGGACAGGGCCCCTACGAGCAGTACTTC
TRBJ2-1	NA	TRBV7-6	TRBD1	CASSSPGGVNEQFF	TGTGCCAGCAGCTCCCCAGGGGGTGTGAATGAGCAGTTCTTC
TRBJ2-3	few	TRBV9	NA	CASSVSHSDTQYF	TGTGCCAGCAGCGTGTCTCATTCCGATACGCAGTATTTT
TRBJ1-4	NA	TRBV10-2	NA	CASTNIATNEKLFF	TGCGCCAGCACGAATATTGCAACTAATGAAAAACTGTTTTTT
TRBJ2-2	once	TRBV9	NA	CASSVLSRNTGELFF	TGTGCCAGCAGCGTACTATCCCGGAACACCGGGGAGCTGTTTTTT
TRBJ1-4	few	TRBV19	NA	CASSTRALWDEKLFF	TGTGCCAGTAGTACCCGGGCCCTATGGGATGAAAAACTGTTTTTT
TRBJ1-2	once	TRBV28	TRBD1	CASSGNRGGNYGYTF	TGTGCCAGCAGTGGGAACAGGGGGGGAAACTATGGCTACACCTTC